This is a list of T cell receptor beta chains from one sample in a study of blood T cell repertoires in COVID-19. Sequencing used immunoSEQ multiplex PCR; TCRdb keeps in-frame clones, though not all of them. The table includes over 250,000 clones, around four fifths detected once. The sequenced sample was peripheral blood. The receptors stem from a woman aged 45-59 years who had recovered from COVID-19. Both conserved end residues are part of each CDR3. The D gene is left open where the match is weak. Clone size is shown for a subset of rows, as once, few, many or a class of expanded clone.

V	D	J	size	CDR3	DNA
TRBV5-6	-	TRBJ2-3	-	CASSLGGDTQYF	TGTGCCAGCAGCTTGGGAGGGGATACGCAGTATTTT
TRBV24-1	TRBD1	TRBJ1-5	once	CATRSTGANQPQHF	TGTGCCACCAGATCGACAGGGGCCAATCAGCCCCAGCATTTT
TRBV19	-	TRBJ1-1	once	CASSMGSTGNTEAFF	TGTGCCAGTAGTATGGGCAGTACAGGGAACACTGAAGCTTTCTTT
TRBV9	TRBD2	TRBJ2-3	-	CASSVAGLAGVTDTQYF	TGTGCCAGCAGCGTAGCGGGACTAGCGGGGGTTACAGATACGCAGTATTTT
TRBV9	-	TRBJ1-1	-	CASSVDPEGSTEAFF	TGTGCCAGCAGCGTAGATCCGGAAGGGAGTACTGAAGCTTTCTTT
TRBV24-1	-	TRBJ2-7	-	CATGVRGEQYF	TGTGCCACCGGGGTGCGGGGCGAGCAGTACTTC
TRBV9	-	TRBJ1-1	-	CASSKSGVAGTEAFF	TGTGCCAGCAGCAAATCAGGGGTAGCGGGGACTGAAGCTTTCTTT
TRBV7-2	-	TRBJ2-1	-	CASMRGANWNEQFF	TGTGCCAGCATGCGTGGGGCCAATTGGAATGAGCAGTTCTTC
TRBV5-4	TRBD2	TRBJ2-5	many	CASSSLAEETQYF	TGTGCCAGCAGCTCTCTAGCGGAAGAGACCCAGTACTTC
TRBV18	-	TRBJ1-3	-	CASSPLQNSGNTIYF	TGTGCCAGCTCACCACTTCAGAACTCTGGAAACACCATATATTTT
TRBV5-4	TRBD2	TRBJ2-7	-	CASSSGLAGGQGQQYF	TGTGCCAGCAGCTCCGGACTAGCGGGGGGCCAGGGGCAGCAGTACTTC
TRBV5-5	-	TRBJ1-2	-	CASSLLSENYGYTF	TGTGCCAGCAGCTTGTTGAGTGAGAACTATGGCTACACCTTC
TRBV10-3	-	TRBJ2-7	-	CAISEFRDNPYEQYF	TGTGCCATCAGTGAGTTCCGGGACAACCCCTACGAGCAGTACTTC
TRBV5-3	-	TRBJ1-3	-	CARSLVWPGFGNTIYF	TGTGCCAGAAGCTTGGTGTGGCCAGGGTTTGGAAACACCATATATTTT
TRBV30	-	TRBJ1-2	-	CAWRSQGGYTF	TGTGCCTGGAGGTCTCAGGGGGGCTACACCTTC
TRBV4-1	TRBD2	TRBJ2-3	-	CASSQGRLAGADTQYF	TGCGCCAGCAGCCAAGGTCGGCTAGCGGGTGCAGATACGCAGTATTTT
TRBV5-1	TRBD1	TRBJ1-2	-	CASKPAGTGGNYGYTF	TGCGCCAGCAAACCGGCCGGGACAGGGGGTAACTATGGCTACACCTTC
TRBV5-1	TRBD1	TRBJ1-2	many	CASSPGQGLGYTF	TGCGCCAGCAGCCCGGGACAGGGGCTCGGCTACACCTTC
TRBV6-2/TRBV6-3	-	TRBJ2-7	-	CASSLDINEQYF	TGTGCCAGCAGCTTGGACATCAACGAGCAGTACTTC
TRBV5-1	-	TRBJ2-1	-	CASSSINRVKGNEQFF	TGCGCCAGCAGCTCCATTAACCGGGTCAAAGGCAATGAGCAGTTCTTC
TRBV29-1	TRBD1	TRBJ2-5	-	CSAQGQTQETQYF	TGCAGCGCCCAGGGACAGACACAAGAGACCCAGTACTTC
TRBV19	-	TRBJ2-3	-	CASSISGTDTQYF	TGTGCCAGTAGTATATCCGGCACAGATACGCAGTATTTT
TRBV5-1	TRBD1	TRBJ2-3	-	CATQGAGTDTQYF	TGCGCCACCCAGGGGGCTGGCACAGATACGCAGTATTTT
TRBV25-1	-	TRBJ2-3	-	CASRRGVSDTQYF	TGTGCCAGCAGACGCGGGGTGTCAGATACGCAGTATTTT
TRBV18	-	TRBJ1-6	-	CASSPIQPNSPLHF	TGTGCCAGCTCACCAATACAGCCTAATTCACCCCTCCACTTT
TRBV28	TRBD1	TRBJ2-7	-	CASSLSPVGTGPYEQYF	TGTGCCAGCAGTTTAAGTCCGGTAGGGACAGGGCCCTACGAGCAGTACTTC
TRBV6-2/TRBV6-3	-	TRBJ2-3	-	CASSSPQRDTQYF	TGTGCCAGCAGTAGCCCCCAGAGGGATACGCAGTATTTT
TRBV29-1	-	TRBJ2-3	-	CSVEEEGARSTDTQYF	TGCAGCGTTGAAGAGGAGGGTGCCCGAAGCACAGATACGCAGTATTTT
TRBV27	-	TRBJ1-4	once	CASRLRGGVGGREKLFF	TGTGCCAGCAGGCTAAGGGGTGGGGTTGGGGGCCGTGAAAAACTGTTTTTT
TRBV19	-	TRBJ2-1	-	CASSEGGPQFF	TGTGCCAGTAGTGAGGGAGGCCCGCAGTTCTTC
TRBV29-1	-	TRBJ2-2	-	CSVREAGNTGELFF	TGCAGCGTCAGAGAGGCGGGGAATACCGGGGAGCTGTTTTTT
TRBV6-1	-	TRBJ2-2	-	CASSEPHDYLNTGELFF	TGTGCCAGCAGTGAACCCCACGACTACTTGAACACCGGGGAGCTGTTTTTT
TRBV18	-	TRBJ1-1	once	CASSPASNTEAFF	TGTGCCAGCTCACCAGCCAGTAACACTGAAGCTTTCTTT
TRBV21-1	-	TRBJ2-1	-	CASSKADDGGETYNEQFF	TGTGCCAGCAGCAAAGCAGACGACGGGGGAGAGACCTACAATGAGCAGTTCTTC
TRBV28	TRBD1	TRBJ1-1	-	CASSLLSGTAVVSFF	TGTGCCAGCAGTTTACTCTCCGGGACAGCCGTTGTTTCTTTCTTT
TRBV6-2/TRBV6-3	-	TRBJ2-1	-	CASSSSADSSYNEQFF	TGTGCCAGCAGCTCATCAGCGGATAGCTCCTACAATGAGCAGTTCTTC
TRBV5-6	TRBD1	TRBJ1-1	-	CASSSGTGVNTEAFF	TGTGCCAGCAGCTCCGGGACAGGGGTGAACACTGAAGCTTTCTTT
TRBV5-5	-	TRBJ2-5	-	CASSSAPGLNRETQYF	TGTGCCAGCAGCTCGGCCCCCGGACTAAATAGGGAGACCCAGTACTTC
TRBV19	TRBD1	TRBJ1-5	once	CASSRGQAGQPQHF	TGTGCCAGTAGTCGAGGACAGGCGGGTCAGCCCCAGCATTTT
TRBV27	-	TRBJ1-1	-	CASSINGGGGTEAFF	TGTGCCAGCAGTATCAATGGAGGGGGGGGTACTGAAGCTTTCTTT
TRBV2	-	TRBJ1-2	-	CASSEEGSGYTF	TGTGCCAGCTCAGAGGAGGGTAGCGGCTACACCTTC
TRBV3-1/TRBV3-2	-	TRBJ1-6	-	CASSQAGVGNSPLHF	TGTGCCAGCAGCCAAGCAGGGGTGGGAAATTCACCCCTCCACTTT
TRBV28	-	TRBJ1-2	-	CASTLPGGYTF	TGTGCCAGCACCTTACCGGGTGGCTACACCTTC
TRBV7-9	-	TRBJ2-2	once	CASSRLVSRVANTGELFF	TGTGCCAGCAGCCGACTGGTTAGCAGGGTTGCGAACACCGGGGAGCTGTTTTTT
TRBV7-9	-	TRBJ2-1	-	CASSLGQGNYNEQFF	TGTGCCAGCAGCTTAGGTCAGGGGAACTACAATGAGCAGTTCTTC
TRBV24-1	TRBD2	TRBJ2-5	-	CATSGGTSPQETQYF	TGTGCCACCAGTGGCGGGACTAGCCCCCAAGAGACCCAGTACTTC
TRBV28	-	TRBJ1-5	-	CASTAGQGPYQPQHF	TGTGCCAGCACAGCAGGGCAGGGGCCCTATCAGCCCCAGCATTTT
TRBV20-1	-	TRBJ2-7	-	CSASMATDTYEQYF	TGCAGTGCTAGTATGGCTACCGACACCTACGAGCAGTACTTC
TRBV18	-	TRBJ1-1	-	CASSLEGSNTEAFF	TGTGCCAGCTCGCTAGAGGGTTCAAACACTGAAGCTTTCTTT
TRBV11-2	TRBD1	TRBJ2-7	-	CASSPKHRGQGEQYF	TGTGCCAGCAGCCCTAAACACAGGGGGCAGGGTGAGCAGTACTTC
TRBV9	-	TRBJ2-2	-	CASSGTPVGPGELFF	TGTGCCAGCAGCGGGACACCGGTGGGTCCCGGGGAGCTGTTTTTT
TRBV24-1	TRBD1	TRBJ2-1	-	CATSDSLRQGFNEQFF	TGTGCCACCAGTGATTCATTGCGACAGGGTTTCAATGAGCAGTTCTTC
TRBV9	TRBD1	TRBJ1-4	-	CASSSGGGANEKLFF	TGTGCCAGCAGCTCGGGAGGGGGCGCTAATGAAAAACTGTTTTTT
TRBV18	TRBD2	TRBJ2-5	-	CASSVFSGTQETQYF	TGTGCCAGCTCGGTATTTAGCGGGACCCAAGAGACCCAGTACTTC
TRBV27	-	TRBJ1-2	-	CARTDRGLNYGYTF	TGTGCCAGGACTGATCGAGGCCTTAACTATGGCTACACCTTC
TRBV28	TRBD1	TRBJ2-7	-	CASSTGAAPPSYEQYF	TGTGCCAGCAGTACAGGGGCCGCCCCCCCCTCCTACGAGCAGTACTTC
TRBV28	TRBD1	TRBJ2-3	-	CASSILGTGGRGTQYF	TGTGCCAGCAGTATCCTGGGGACAGGAGGTCGAGGTACGCAGTATTTT